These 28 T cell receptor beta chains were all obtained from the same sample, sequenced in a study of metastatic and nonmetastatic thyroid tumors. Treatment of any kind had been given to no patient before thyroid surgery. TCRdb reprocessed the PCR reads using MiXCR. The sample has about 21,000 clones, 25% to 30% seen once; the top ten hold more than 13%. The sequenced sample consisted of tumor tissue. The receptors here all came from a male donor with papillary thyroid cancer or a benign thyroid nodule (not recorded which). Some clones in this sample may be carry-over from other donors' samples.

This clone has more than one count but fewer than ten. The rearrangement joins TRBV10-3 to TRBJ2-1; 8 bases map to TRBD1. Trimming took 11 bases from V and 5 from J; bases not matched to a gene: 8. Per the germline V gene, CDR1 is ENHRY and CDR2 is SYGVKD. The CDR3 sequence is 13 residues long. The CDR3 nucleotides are TGTGCCCTCCGGACAGGGTCCGACAATGAGCAGTTCTTC. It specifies CALRTGSDNEQFF.

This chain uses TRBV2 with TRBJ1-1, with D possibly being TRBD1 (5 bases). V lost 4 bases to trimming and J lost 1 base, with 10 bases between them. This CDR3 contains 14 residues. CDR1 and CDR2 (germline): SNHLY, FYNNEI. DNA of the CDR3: TGTGCCAGCAGTGTGCTAGGGACGAACACTGAAGCTTTCTTT. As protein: CASSVLGTNTEAFF.

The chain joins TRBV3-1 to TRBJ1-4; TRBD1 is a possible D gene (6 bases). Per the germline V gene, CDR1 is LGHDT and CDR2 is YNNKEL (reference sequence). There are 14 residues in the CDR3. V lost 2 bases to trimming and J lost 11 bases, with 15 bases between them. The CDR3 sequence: CASSQYGQRGKLFF. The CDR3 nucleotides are TGTGCCAGCAGCCAATACGGCCAGAGGGGGAAACTGTTTTTT.

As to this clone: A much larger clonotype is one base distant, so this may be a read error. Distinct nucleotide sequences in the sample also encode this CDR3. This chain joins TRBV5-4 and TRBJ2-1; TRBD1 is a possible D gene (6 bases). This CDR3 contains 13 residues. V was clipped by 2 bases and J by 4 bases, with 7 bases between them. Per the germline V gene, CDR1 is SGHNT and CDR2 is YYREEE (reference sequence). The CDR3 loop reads CASSLGGYNEQFF. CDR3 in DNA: TGTGCCAGCAGCTTAGGGGGTTACAATGAGCAGTTCTTC.

CDR3: CASTPTGGNTEAFF. CDR3 nucleotides: TGTGCCAGCACTCCCACCGGAGGGAACACTGAAGCTTTCTTT. V usage is TRBV6-1 and J usage is TRBJ1-1; no clear D gene. This CDR3 has 14 residues. Trimming took off 7 bases at V and 1 base at J, with 13 bases between the two ends. In germline, CDR1 is MNHNS, CDR2 SASEGT.

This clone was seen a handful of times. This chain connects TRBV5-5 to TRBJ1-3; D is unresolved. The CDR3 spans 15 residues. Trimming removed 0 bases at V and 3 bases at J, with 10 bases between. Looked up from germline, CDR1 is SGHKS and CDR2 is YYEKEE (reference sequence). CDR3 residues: CASSLASEGGNTIYF. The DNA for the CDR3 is TGTGCCAGCAGCTTGGCCAGCGAAGGTGGAAACACCATATATTTT.

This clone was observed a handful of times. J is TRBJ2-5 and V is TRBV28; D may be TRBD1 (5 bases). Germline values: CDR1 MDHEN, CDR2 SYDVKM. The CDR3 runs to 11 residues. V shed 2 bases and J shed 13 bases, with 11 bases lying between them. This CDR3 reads CASSLQGIGYF. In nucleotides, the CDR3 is TGTGCCAGCAGTTTACAGGGAATAGGGTACTTC. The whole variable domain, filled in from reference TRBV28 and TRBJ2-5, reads DVKVTQSSRYLVKRTGEKVFLECVQDMDHENMFWYRQDPGLGLRLIYFSYDVKMKEKGDIPEGYSVSREKKERFSLILESASTNQTSMYLCASSLQGIGYFGPGTRLLVL.

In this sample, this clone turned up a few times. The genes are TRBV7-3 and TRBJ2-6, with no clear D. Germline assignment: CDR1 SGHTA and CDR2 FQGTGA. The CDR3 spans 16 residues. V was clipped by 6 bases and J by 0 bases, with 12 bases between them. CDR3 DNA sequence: TGTGCCAGCAGTCCGTTGATTGCCTCTGGGGCCAACGTCCTGACTTTC. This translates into CASSPLIASGANVLTF.

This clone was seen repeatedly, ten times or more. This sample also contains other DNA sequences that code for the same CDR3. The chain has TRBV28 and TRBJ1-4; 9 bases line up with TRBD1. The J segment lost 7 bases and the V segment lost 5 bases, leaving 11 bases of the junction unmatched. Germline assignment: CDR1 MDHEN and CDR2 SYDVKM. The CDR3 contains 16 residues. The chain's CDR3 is CASSPSRQGQGEKLFF. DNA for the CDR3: TGTGCCAGCAGTCCCTCCAGACAGGGACAGGGTGAAAAACTGTTTTTT.

The CDR3, as DNA: TGTGCCAGCAGCGTTTCACCCGGCGGGAGGGCCTCTGGGGCCAACGTCCTGACTTTC. It encodes CASSVSPGGRASGANVLTF. The chain carries TRBV9 and TRBJ2-6; 9 nucleotides agree with TRBD2. This CDR3 spans 19 amino acids. In germline, CDR1 is SGDLS, CDR2 YYNGEE. Trimming at V came to 2 bases and at J to 0 bases, leaving 9 bases not matched to a gene. The full variable domain, with the rest looked up from reference TRBV9 and TRBJ2-6, is DSGVTQTPKHLITATGQRVTLRCSPRSGDLSVYWYQQSLDQGLQFLIQYYNGEERAKGNILERFSAQQFPDLHSELNLSSLELGDSALYFCASSVSPGGRASGANVLTFGAGSRLTVL.

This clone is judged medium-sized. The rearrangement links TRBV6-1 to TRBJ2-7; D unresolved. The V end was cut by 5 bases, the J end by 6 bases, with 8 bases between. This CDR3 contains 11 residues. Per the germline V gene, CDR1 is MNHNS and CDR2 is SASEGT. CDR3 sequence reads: CASSNSREQYF. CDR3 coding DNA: TGTGCCAGCAGTAACAGCCGCGAGCAGTACTTC.

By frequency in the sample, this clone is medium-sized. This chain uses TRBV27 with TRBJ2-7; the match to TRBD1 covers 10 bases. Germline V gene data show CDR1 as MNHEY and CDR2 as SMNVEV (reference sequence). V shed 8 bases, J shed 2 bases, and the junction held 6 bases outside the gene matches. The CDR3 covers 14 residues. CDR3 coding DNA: TGTGCCAGCCAGGGACAGGGGACCACCTACGAGCAGTACTTC. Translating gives CASQGQGTTYEQYF.

The CDR3 region has the DNA TGTGCCAGCAGCCCCAAGACAGGGGCAGTTAGCTATGGCTACACCTTC. It codes for CASSPKTGAVSYGYTF. The chain links TRBV9 to TRBJ1-2; 8 positions match TRBD1. With 4 bases clipped from V and 4 bases from J, the junction kept 12 bases outside the gene matches. The germline V gene encodes CDR1 SGDLS and CDR2 YYNGEE. The CDR3 loop spans 16 amino acids.

CDR3 nucleotides: TGCGCCAGCAGCTTGGTGACAGGGGAAGCGGATACGCAGTATTTT. The encoded protein is CASSLVTGEADTQYF. The chain employs TRBV5-1 and TRBJ2-3; 8 bases map to TRBD1. Germline V lookup: CDR1 SGHRS, CDR2 YFSETQ. The CDR3 has 15 residues. V lost 0 bases to trimming and J lost 6 bases; unmatched junction nucleotides: 6.

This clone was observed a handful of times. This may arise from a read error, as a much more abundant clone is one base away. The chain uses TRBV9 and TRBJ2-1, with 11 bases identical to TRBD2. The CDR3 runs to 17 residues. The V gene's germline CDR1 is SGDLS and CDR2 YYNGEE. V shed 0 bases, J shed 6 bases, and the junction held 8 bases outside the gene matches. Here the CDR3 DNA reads TGTGCCAGCAGCGTAGGCAGTGGGGGGACTAGCGGCAATGAGCAGTTCTTC. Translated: CASSVGSGGTSGNEQFF.

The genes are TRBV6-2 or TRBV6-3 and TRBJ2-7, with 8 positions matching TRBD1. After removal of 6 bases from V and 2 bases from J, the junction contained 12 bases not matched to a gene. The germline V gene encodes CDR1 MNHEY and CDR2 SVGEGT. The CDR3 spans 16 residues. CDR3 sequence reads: CASRYVAGTGPYEQYF. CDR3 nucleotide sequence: TGTGCCAGCAGATACGTCGCCGGGACAGGCCCCTACGAGCAGTACTTC.

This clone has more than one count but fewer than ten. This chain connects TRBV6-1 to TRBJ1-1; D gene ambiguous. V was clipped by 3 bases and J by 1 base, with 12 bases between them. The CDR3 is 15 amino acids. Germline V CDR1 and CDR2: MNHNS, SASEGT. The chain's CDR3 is CASSDVPERNTEAFF. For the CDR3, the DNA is TGTGCCAGCAGTGACGTGCCCGAGCGGAACACTGAAGCTTTCTTT.

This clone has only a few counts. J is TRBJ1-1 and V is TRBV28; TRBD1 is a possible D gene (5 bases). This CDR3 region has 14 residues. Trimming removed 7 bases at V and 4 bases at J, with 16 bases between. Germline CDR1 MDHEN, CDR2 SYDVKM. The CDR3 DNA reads TGTGCCAGCACAGTGGGGGGGATCGGCACTGAAGCTTTCTTT. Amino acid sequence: CASTVGGIGTEAFF.

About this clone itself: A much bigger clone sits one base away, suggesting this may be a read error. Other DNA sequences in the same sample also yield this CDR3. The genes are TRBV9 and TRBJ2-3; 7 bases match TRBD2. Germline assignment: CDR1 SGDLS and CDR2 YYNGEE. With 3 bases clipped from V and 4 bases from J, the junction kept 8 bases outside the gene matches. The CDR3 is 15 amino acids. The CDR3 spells CASSASGRAADTQYF. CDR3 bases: TGTGCCAGCAGCGCTAGCGGTAGGGCCGCAGATACGCAGTATTTT.

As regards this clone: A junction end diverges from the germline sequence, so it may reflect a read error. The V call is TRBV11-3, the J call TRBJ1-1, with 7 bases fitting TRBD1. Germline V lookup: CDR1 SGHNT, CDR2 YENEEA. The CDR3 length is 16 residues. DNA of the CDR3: TGTGCCATCAGCTCCGATGACAGGGATTGGGACACTGAAGCTTTCTTT. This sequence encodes CAISSDDRDWDTEAFF.

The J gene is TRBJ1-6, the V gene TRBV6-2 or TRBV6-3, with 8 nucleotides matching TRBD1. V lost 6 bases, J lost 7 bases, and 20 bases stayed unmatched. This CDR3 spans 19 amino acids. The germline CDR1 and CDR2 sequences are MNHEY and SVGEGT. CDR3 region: CASRRGTGGTTSGNSPLHF. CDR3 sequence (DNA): TGTGCCAGCAGACGGGGGACAGGAGGCACCACCTCTGGAAATTCACCCCTCCACTTT.

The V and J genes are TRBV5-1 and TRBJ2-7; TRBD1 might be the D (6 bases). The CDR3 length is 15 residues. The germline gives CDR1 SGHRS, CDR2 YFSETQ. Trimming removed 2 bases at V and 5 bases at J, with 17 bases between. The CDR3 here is CASSFGDMREDEQYF. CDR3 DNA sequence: TGCGCCAGCAGCTTTGGGGACATGCGAGAGGACGAGCAGTACTTC. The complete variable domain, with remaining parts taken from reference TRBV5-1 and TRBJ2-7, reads KAGVTQTPRYLIKTRGQQVTLSCSPISGHRSVSWYQQTPGQGLQFLFEYFSETQRNKGNFPGRFSGRQFSNSRSEMNVSTLELGDSALYLCASSFGDMREDEQYFGPGTRLTVT.

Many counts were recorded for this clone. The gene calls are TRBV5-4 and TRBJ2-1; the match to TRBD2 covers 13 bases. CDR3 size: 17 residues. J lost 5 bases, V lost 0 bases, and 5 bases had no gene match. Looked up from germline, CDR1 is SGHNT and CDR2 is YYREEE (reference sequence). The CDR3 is CASSLARGTSGNNEQFF. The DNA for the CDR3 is TGTGCCAGCAGCTTGGCCCGGGGGACTAGCGGGAACAATGAGCAGTTCTTC.

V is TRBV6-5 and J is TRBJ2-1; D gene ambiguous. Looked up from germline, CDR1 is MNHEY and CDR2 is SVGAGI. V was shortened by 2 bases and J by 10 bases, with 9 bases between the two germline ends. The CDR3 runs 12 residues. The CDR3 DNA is TGTGCCAGCAGTTACGGAGAATTGGAGCAGTTCTTC. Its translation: CASSYGELEQFF.

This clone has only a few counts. The CDR3 loop reads CASSKGKTQYF. CDR3 sequence (DNA): TGTGCCAGTAGTAAGGGGAAGACCCAGTACTTC. The J gene is TRBJ2-5, the V gene TRBV19, with a weak D call TRBD1 (5 bases). The CDR3 has 11 residues. V gave up 4 bases and J gave up 6 bases, with 6 bases separating them. Germline CDR1 reads LNHDA; CDR2 reads SQIVND (reference sequence).

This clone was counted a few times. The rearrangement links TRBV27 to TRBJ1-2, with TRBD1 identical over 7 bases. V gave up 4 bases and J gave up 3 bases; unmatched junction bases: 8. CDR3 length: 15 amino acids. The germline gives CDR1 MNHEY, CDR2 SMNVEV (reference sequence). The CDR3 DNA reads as TGTGCCAGCAGTTCCCAAGGGGGCAATTACTATGGCTACACCTTC. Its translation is CASSSQGGNYYGYTF.

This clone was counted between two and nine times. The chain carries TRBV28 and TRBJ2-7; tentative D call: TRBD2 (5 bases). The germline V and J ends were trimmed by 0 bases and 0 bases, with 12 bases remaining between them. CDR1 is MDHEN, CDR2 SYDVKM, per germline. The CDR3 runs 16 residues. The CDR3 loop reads CASSLWGSPGSYEQYF. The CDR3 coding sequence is TGTGCCAGCAGTTTATGGGGGAGTCCGGGCTCCTACGAGCAGTACTTC.

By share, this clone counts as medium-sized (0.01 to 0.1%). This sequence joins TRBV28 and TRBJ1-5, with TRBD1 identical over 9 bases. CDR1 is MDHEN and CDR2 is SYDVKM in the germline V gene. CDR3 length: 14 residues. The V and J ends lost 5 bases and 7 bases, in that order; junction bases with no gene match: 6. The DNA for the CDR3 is TGTGCCAGCAGTCTTGGGACAGGGTGGCAGCCCCAGCATTTT. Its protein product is CASSLGTGWQPQHF.